The text below deals with one TCR beta chain. The antigen remains unidentified. This specimen comes from a study of cytomegalovirus exposure and HLA in healthy donors. Notes on the study in general: Sequencing depth roughly uniform across donors was assumed in presence/absence analyses. In a later analysis, productive TCRs from donors in an Asian-associated ancestry cluster reportedly carried fewer N-insertions than the cohort mean.

The germline CDR1 and CDR2 sequences are SQVTM and ANQGSEA. The CDR3 totals 13 residues. J gave up 4 bases and V 6 bases, and 9 bases lay outside the gene matches. Primers: 60 Vbeta forward and 13 Jbeta reverse. Assay: immunoSEQ multiplex PCR; the TCRdb copy retains only in-frame clones and omits some. The sample lists almost 85,000 clones, just under 80% occurring once. Sequences were obtained from PBMCs. This TCR came from a male donor in good health and CMV-seropositive. The V and J genes are TRBV29-1 and TRBJ2-7; TRBD2 agrees at 7 bases. CDR3 region: CSVQGLSAYEQYF. CDR3 DNA: TGCAGCGTCCAGGGACTAAGTGCGTACGAGCAGTACTTC.